Sequencing of this TCR beta chain was carried out in a study of T cells in Graves' hyperthyroidism and ophthalmopathy. This clonotype was seen ten or more times. What was amplified from RNA transcripts were TCR beta CDR3 regions. The HTBI set primed first-round TCR CDR3 RT-PCR. TCRdb called the multiplex PCR reads again in MiXCR, with one record for every CDR3 protein. The sample holds 380,000 or so distinct CDR3 sequences; approximately 13% are singletons and the top ten take roughly 25%. Germline loops: CDR1 LGHDT, CDR2 YNNKEL (reference sequence). Trimming removed 3 bases from V and 4 bases from J, with 6 bases in between. The CDR3 spans 12 residues.

The receptor was derived from a woman aged 25 to 39 with Graves' hyperthyroidism. Sequenced: blood. J is TRBJ1-2 and V is TRBV3-1; D is undetermined. The CDR3 nucleotides are TGTGCCAGCAGCCAGCGGCCCTATGGCTACACCTTC. Amino acids: CASSQRPYGYTF.